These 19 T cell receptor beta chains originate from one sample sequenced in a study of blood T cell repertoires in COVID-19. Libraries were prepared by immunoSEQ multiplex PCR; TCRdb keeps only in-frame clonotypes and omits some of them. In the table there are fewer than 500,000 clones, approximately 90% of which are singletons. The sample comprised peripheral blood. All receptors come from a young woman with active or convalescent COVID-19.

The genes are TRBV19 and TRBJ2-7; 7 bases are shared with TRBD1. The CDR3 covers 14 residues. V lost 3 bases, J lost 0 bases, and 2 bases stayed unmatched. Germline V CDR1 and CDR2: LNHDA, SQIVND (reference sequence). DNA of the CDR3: TGTGCCAGTAGTATGGGGACAGACTCCTACGAGCAGTACTTC. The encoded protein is CASSMGTDSYEQYF.

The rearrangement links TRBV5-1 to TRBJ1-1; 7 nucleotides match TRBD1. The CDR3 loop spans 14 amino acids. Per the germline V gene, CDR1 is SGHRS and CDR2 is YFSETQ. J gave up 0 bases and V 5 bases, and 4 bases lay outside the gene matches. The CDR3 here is CASRRQGMNTEAFF. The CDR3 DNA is TGCGCCAGCAGACGACAGGGCATGAACACTGAAGCTTTCTTT.

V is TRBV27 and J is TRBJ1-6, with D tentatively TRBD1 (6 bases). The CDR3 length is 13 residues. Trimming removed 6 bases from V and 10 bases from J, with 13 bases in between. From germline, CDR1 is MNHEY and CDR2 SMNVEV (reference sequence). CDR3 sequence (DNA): TGTGCCAGCAGCAGGGGATACCCATCACCCCTCCACTTT. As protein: CASSRGYPSPLHF.

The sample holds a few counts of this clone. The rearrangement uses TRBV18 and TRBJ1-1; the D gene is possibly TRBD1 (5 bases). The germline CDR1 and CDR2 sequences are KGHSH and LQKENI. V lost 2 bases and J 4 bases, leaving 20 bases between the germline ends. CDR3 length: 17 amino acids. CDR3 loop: CASSPGTPGPGGTEAFF. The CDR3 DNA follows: TGTGCCAGCTCACCAGGGACCCCCGGCCCGGGAGGCACTGAAGCTTTCTTT.

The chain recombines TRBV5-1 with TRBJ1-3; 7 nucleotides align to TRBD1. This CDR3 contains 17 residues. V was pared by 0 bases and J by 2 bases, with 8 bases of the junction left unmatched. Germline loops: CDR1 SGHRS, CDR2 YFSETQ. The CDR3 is CASSLGLGRGTGNTIYF. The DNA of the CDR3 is TGCGCCAGCAGCTTGGGTTTGGGCAGGGGGACTGGAAACACCATATATTTT.

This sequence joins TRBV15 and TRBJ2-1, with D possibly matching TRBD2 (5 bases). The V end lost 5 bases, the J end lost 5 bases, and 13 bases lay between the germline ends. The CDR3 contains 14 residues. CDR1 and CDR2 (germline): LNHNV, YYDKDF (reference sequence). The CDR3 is CATSSIANHNEQFF. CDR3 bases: TGTGCCACCAGCTCTATAGCGAACCACAATGAGCAGTTCTTC.

DNA for the CDR3: TGTGCCAGCGGGTGGGAGACTAACACTGAAGCTTTCTTT. Protein sequence: CASGWETNTEAFF. This chain links TRBV3-1 (or the pseudogene TRBV3-2) with TRBJ1-1; D remains ambiguous. CDR1 LGHDT and CDR2 YNNKEL come from the germline V gene (reference sequence). Trimming shortened V by 8 bases and J by 2 bases, and 12 bases separated the two germline ends. The CDR3 covers 13 residues.

The CDR3 DNA sequence: TGTGCCAGCAGTTACTCGAAGAGCGGAGAGCAGTACTTC. The encoded protein is CASSYSKSGEQYF. This chain uses TRBV6-5 with TRBJ2-7, with D tentatively TRBD2 (5 bases). This CDR3 contains 13 residues. Trimming shortened V by 0 bases and J by 7 bases, and 10 bases separated the two germline ends. Germline CDR1 reads MNHEY; CDR2 reads SVGAGI.

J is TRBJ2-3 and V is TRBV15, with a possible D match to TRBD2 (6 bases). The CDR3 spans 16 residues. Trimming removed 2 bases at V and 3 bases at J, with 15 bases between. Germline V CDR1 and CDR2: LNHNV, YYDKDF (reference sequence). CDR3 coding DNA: TGTGCCACCAGCAGATTCTTAGCGGAGGCGACAGATACGCAGTATTTT. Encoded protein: CATSRFLAEATDTQYF.

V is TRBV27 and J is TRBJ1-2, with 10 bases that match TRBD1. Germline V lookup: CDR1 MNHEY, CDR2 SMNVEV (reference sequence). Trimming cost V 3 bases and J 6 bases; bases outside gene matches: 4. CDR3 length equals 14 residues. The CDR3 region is CASSFDRGLDGYTF. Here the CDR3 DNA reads TGTGCCAGCAGTTTTGACAGGGGGCTCGATGGCTACACCTTC.

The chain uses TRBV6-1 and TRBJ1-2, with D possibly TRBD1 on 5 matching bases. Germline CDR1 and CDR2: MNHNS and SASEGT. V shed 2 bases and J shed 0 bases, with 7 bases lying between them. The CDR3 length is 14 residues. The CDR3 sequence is CASSEPTANYGYTF. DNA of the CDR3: TGTGCCAGCAGTGAACCGACAGCTAACTATGGCTACACCTTC.

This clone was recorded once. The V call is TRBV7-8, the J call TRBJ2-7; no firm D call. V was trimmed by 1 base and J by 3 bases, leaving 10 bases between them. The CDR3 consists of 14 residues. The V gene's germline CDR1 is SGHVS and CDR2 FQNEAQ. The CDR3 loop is CASSLGQKSYEQYF. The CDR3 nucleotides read TGTGCCAGCAGCTTAGGCCAGAAAAGCTACGAGCAGTACTTC.

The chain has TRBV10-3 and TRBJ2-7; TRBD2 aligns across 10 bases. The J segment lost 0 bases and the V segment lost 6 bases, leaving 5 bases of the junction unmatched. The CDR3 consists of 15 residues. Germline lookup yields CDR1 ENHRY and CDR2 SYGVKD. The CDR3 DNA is TGTGCCATCAGGGAGGGGACTAGCGCCTCCTACGAGCAGTACTTC. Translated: CAIREGTSASYEQYF.

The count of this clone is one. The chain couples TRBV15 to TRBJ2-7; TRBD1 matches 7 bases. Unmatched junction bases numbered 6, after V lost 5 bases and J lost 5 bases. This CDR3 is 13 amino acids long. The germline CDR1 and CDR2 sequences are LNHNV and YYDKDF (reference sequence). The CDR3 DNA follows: TGTGCCACCAGCGAGACAGGGATCAACGAGCAGTACTTC. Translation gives CATSETGINEQYF.

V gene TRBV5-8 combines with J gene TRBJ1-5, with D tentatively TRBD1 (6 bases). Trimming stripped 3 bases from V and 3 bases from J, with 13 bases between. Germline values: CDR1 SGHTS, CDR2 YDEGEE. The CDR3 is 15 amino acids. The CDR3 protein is CASSSIDRNNQPQHF. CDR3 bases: TGTGCCAGCAGCTCGATTGACAGGAACAATCAGCCCCAGCATTTT. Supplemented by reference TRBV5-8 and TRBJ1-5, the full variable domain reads EAGVTQSPTHLIKTRGQQATLRCSPISGHTSVYWYQQALGLGLQFLLWYDEGEERNRGNFPPRFSGRQFPNYSSELNVNALELEDSALYLCASSSIDRNNQPQHFGDGTRLSIL.

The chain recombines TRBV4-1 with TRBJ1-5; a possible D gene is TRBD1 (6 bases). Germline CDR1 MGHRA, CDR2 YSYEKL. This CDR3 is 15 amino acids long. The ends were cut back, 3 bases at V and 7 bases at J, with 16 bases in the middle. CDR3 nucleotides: TGCGCCAGCAGCCAGGGGACCGCCCAGGGGCAGCCCCAGCATTTT. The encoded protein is CASSQGTAQGQPQHF.

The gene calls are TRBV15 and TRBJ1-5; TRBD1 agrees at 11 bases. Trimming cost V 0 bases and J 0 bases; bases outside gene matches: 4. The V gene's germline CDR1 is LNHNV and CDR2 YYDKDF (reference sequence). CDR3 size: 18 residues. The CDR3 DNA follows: TGTGCCACCAGCAGAGAAGGACAGGGGGCTCCTAGCAATCAGCCCCAGCATTTT. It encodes CATSREGQGAPSNQPQHF.

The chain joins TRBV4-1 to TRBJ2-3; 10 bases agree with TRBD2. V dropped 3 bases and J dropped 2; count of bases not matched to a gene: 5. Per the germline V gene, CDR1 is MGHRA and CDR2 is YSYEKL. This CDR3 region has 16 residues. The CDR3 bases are TGCGCCAGCAGCCAGAGGACTAGCGGATTCACAGATACGCAGTATTTT. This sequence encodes CASSQRTSGFTDTQYF.

CDR3 sequence reads: CASSFGSGNGYTF. The CDR3, as DNA: TGCGCCAGCAGCTTTGGTTCAGGGAATGGCTACACCTTC. The rearrangement links TRBV5-1 to TRBJ1-2; D is possibly TRBD1 (5 bases). The CDR3 loop spans 13 amino acids. Germline CDR1 reads SGHRS; CDR2 reads YFSETQ. The ends were cut back, 2 bases at V and 6 bases at J, with 11 bases in the middle.